Presented here are 5 T cell receptor beta chains from one specimen sequenced in a study of blood T cell repertoires in COVID-19. This table comes from immunoSEQ multiplex PCR, and its TCRdb copy is limited to in-frame clones, with some not included. The table records more than 200,000 clones, around 84% of them present only once. Sequenced input: peripheral blood. The source is a man aged 55 to 69 with acute or convalescent COVID-19.

The CDR3 region is CASNGGSTAETQYF. CDR3 coding DNA: TGTGCCAGTAATGGCGGGAGTACGGCAGAGACCCAGTACTTC. The V call is TRBV19, the J call TRBJ2-5; 7 positions agree with TRBD2. Germline loops: CDR1 LNHDA, CDR2 SQIVND (reference sequence). With V trimmed by 7 bases and J by 4 bases, 9 bases remained unmatched. The CDR3 spans 14 residues.

The rearrangement joins TRBV7-3 to TRBJ2-1; possible D gene TRBD1, 5 bases. The germline V gene has CDR1 SGHTA and CDR2 FQGTGA. The length of the CDR3 is 14 residues. V was clipped by 5 bases and J by 2 bases, with 10 bases between them. The CDR3 reads CASSQGLTYNEQFF. The CDR3 region has the DNA TGTGCCAGCAGCCAGGGATTAACCTACAATGAGCAGTTCTTC. Based on the CDR3 plus reference TRBV7-3 and TRBJ2-1, the full variable domain is GAGVSQTPSNKVTEKGKYVELRCDPISGHTALYWYRQSLGQGPEFLIYFQGTGAADDSGLPNDRFFAVRPEGSVSTLKIQRTERGDSAVYLCASSQGLTYNEQFFGPGTRLTVL.

The chain joins TRBV13 to TRBJ1-2; 7 bases map to TRBD1. This CDR3 comprises 18 residues. V was pared by 7 bases and J by 2 bases, with 19 bases of the junction left unmatched. Germline lookup yields CDR1 PRHDT and CDR2 FYEKMQ (reference sequence). The CDR3 sequence: CASTYSPGTASPNYGYTF. Written as DNA, the CDR3 is TGTGCCAGCACCTATTCACCCGGGACAGCGAGTCCCAACTATGGCTACACCTTC.

The V and J genes are TRBV7-8 and TRBJ1-5, with D tentatively TRBD1 (6 bases). V lost 1 base and J lost 6, with 19 bases in between. Germline V CDR1 and CDR2: SGHVS, FQNEAQ. The CDR3 length is 17 residues. The CDR3 coding sequence is TGTGCCAGCAGCTTAGTCCCCCACGGGGGGGGCCTTCAGCCCCAGCATTTT. It is translated as CASSLVPHGGGLQPQHF.

The gene calls are TRBV5-1 and TRBJ1-1, with 7 bases matching TRBD1. V trimming: 1 base; J trimming: 0 bases; junction bases outside the gene matches: 6. CDR1 SGHRS and CDR2 YFSETQ come from the germline V gene. The CDR3 has 16 amino acids. This CDR3 is CASSLFADRVNTEAFF. The CDR3 DNA follows: TGCGCCAGCAGCTTGTTCGCCGACAGGGTGAACACTGAAGCTTTCTTT.